This TCR beta chain was sequenced in a study of T cells after yellow fever vaccination. Study observations and caveats: FACS-sorted repertoires could contain abundant clonotypes contaminating from the bulk population.

Using its own MiXCR run on the 5' RACE reads, TCRdb lists one record per CDR3 protein. The data show 450,000 to 600,000 distinct CDR3 sequences, roughly 14% seen once. A few counts support this clonotype. Its antigen is as yet unknown. Germline CDR1 SGHRS, CDR2 YFSETQ. This CDR3 comprises 14 residues. With 5 bases removed from V and 2 bases from J, the gap between germline ends came to 11 bases. This clonotype was sampled from a man between 25 and 39 years old who received the YFV17D yellow fever vaccine. Sequenced material: PBMCs, taken on the day of the yellow fever booster vaccination. The chain recombines TRBV5-1 with TRBJ1-3; D is possibly TRBD1 (5 bases). CDR3 amino acids: CASRRDGPGNTIYF. Here the CDR3 DNA reads TGCGCCAGCAGACGGGACGGACCTGGAAACACCATATATTTT.